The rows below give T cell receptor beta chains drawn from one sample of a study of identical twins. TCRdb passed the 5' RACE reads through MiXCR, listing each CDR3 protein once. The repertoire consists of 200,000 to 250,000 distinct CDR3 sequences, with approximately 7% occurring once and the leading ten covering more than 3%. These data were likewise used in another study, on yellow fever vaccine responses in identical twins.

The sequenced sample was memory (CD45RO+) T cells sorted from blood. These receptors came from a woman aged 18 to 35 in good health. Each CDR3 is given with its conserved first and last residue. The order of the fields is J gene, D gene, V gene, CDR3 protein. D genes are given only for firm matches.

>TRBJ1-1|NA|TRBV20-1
CSARGVGITEAFF
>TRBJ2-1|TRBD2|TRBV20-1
CSVIGTSMDEQFF
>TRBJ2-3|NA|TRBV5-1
CASKTDWDSPDTQYF
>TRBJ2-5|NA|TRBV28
CASSFGDRLQETQYF
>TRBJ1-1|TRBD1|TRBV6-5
CASSYIDRDLLNTEAFF
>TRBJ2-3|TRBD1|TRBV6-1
CASSGDRGGTDTQYF
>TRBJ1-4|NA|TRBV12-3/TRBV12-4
CASSDRILNEKLFF
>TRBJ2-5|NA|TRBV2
CASSEGVRRRETQYF
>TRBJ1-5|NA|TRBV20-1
CSARADSNQPQHF
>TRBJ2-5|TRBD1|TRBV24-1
CATRDRDRGETQYF
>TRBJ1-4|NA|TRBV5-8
CASSLAFNEKLFF
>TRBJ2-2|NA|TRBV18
CASSPWASNTGELFF
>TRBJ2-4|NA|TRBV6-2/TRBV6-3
CASSYSGVAKNIQYF
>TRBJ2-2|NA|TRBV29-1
CSVGPDGVTGELFF
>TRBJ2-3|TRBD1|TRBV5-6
CASSLVTRGLTDTQYF
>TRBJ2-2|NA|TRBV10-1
CASSGDTITGELFF
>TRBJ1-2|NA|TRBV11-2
CASSLDVTMGYTF
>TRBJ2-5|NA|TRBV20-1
CSALGLTQETQYF
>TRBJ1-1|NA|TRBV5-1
CASSLTANTEAFF
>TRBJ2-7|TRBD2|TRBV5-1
CASSLEISGTNEQYF
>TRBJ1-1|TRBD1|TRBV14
CASSQEGQRTFF
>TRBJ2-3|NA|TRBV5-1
CASSLEADTQYF
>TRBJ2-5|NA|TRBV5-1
CASSGTLRERETQYF
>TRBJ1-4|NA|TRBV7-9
CASSPGGPTNEKLFF
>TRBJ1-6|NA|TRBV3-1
CASSPPNRNSPLHF
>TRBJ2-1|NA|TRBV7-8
CASSLVSTGWSSYNEQFF
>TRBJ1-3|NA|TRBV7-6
CASRSDTSGNTIYF
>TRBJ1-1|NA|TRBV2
CASSMRTEAFF
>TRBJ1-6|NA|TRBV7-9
CASSLDRGLAPLHF